This record looks at one TCR beta chain sequence and its context. Antigen specificity is unknown. The repertoire was sequenced with immunoSEQ multiplex PCR; TCRdb's copy has only in-frame clones and lacks some. The data show fewer than 3 million clones, under 95% seen once. This sample is drawn from a study of shared clonotypes between healthy human individuals. This CDR3 is built from 13 residues. Germline assignment: CDR1 MGHRA and CDR2 YSYEKL. V was pared by 7 bases and J by 2 bases, with 6 bases between. Findings and caveats of the study: Clonotype sharing among donors was thought likely to change with sequencing depth.

The source is a young man in good health. Some clones in this sample may be carry-over from other donors' samples. This rearrangement joins TRBV4-1 to TRBJ2-6, with D possibly being TRBD1 (5 bases). The sequenced sample was naive CD4+ T cells from PBMCs. Subset: CD45RA+ positively selected. CDR3 loop: CASKGTGANVLTF. CDR3 nucleotides: TGCGCCAGCAAGGGGACTGGGGCCAACGTCCTGACTTTC.